This T cell receptor (beta chain) originates from a study of blood T cell repertoires in COVID-19. Assay used: immunoSEQ multiplex PCR; TCRdb lists only in-frame clones, some missing. Of 88,000 or so clones in the sample, over 75% were seen once. CDR3 length equals 14 residues. V was cut by 2 bases and J by 4 bases, with 10 bases left in between. Germline V CDR1 and CDR2: SGHTA, FQGTGA. The gene calls are TRBV7-3 and TRBJ2-3; D remains unclear. The clonotype comes from a man between 60 and 70 years old with acute or convalescent COVID-19. Sequencing was carried out using peripheral blood. The CDR3 protein is CASSLFGSADTQYF. CDR3 coding DNA: TGTGCCAGCAGCTTATTTGGCAGCGCAGATACGCAGTATTTT.